A single sample is the source of the 9 T cell receptor beta chains below, sequenced in a study of cytomegalovirus exposure and HLA in healthy donors. The PCR was carried out with 60 Vbeta primers and 13 Jbeta primers. The assay was immunoSEQ multiplex PCR, and TCRdb's table has in-frame clones only and misses some. The repertoire holds about 150,000 clones, with more than 70% as singletons. Source material: PBMCs. These receptors all stem from a woman aged 40 to 50 in good health and CMV-seronegative.

The chain employs TRBV5-4 and TRBJ1-4; 8 positions agree with TRBD1. Germline V gene sequence: CDR1 SGHNT, CDR2 YYREEE (reference sequence). CDR3 length: 14 residues. The V and J ends lost 1 base and 7 bases, in that order; junction bases with no gene match: 3. CDR3 sequence: CASSLQGATEKLFF. The CDR3 DNA follows: TGTGCCAGCAGCTTGCAGGGGGCGACTGAAAAACTGTTTTTT.

The CDR3 loop reads CASSPWTTSYEQYF. As DNA, the CDR3 is TGTGCCAGCAGCCCGTGGACTACCTCCTACGAGCAGTACTTC. The rearrangement joins TRBV28 to TRBJ2-7; weak D call: TRBD2 (6 bases). The length of the CDR3 is 14 residues. Looked up from germline, CDR1 is MDHEN and CDR2 is SYDVKM. V was pared by 6 bases and J by 0 bases, with 12 bases between.

The chain carries TRBV19 and TRBJ1-5; TRBD1 agrees at 9 bases. The V gene's germline CDR1 is LNHDA and CDR2 SQIVND (reference sequence). The ends lost 3 bases at V and 2 bases at J; junction bases unmatched: 2. The CDR3 contains 15 residues. The CDR3 loop is CASSIRDRGNQPQHF. The CDR3 region has the DNA TGTGCCAGTAGTATTCGGGACAGGGGCAATCAGCCCCAGCATTTT.

This clone appeared a few times. V and J are TRBV11-2 and TRBJ1-2; 8 bases match TRBD1. From germline, CDR1 is SGHAT and CDR2 FQNNGV. CDR3 length: 14 amino acids. V gave up 3 bases and J gave up 6 bases; unmatched junction bases: 6. The CDR3 DNA follows: TGTGCCAGCAGCTTGGGGGACAGGTGGAATGGCTACACCTTC. It is translated as CASSLGDRWNGYTF.

The chain employs TRBV2 and TRBJ2-2; no clear D gene. Trimming took 1 base from V and 3 from J, leaving 6 bases between them. CDR3 length equals 14 residues. Germline assignment: CDR1 SNHLY and CDR2 FYNNEI. CDR3 DNA: TGTGCCAGCAGTGAAGTCTCCGACACCGGGGAGCTGTTTTTT. This translates into CASSEVSDTGELFF.

This rearrangement joins TRBV5-1 to TRBJ2-1; 7 positions agree with TRBD1. CDR1 SGHRS and CDR2 YFSETQ come from the germline V gene. The V gene end was trimmed by 2 bases and the J gene end by 5 bases; junction bases not matched to a gene: 4. The CDR3 has 14 amino acids. CDR3 nucleotide sequence: TGCGCCAGCAGCTTTTTTGGACAGGACAATGAGCAGTTCTTC. Encoded protein: CASSFFGQDNEQFF.

This chain links TRBV6-5 with TRBJ2-7, with D perhaps TRBD2 (6 bases). Germline loops: CDR1 MNHEY, CDR2 SVGAGI. The CDR3 spans 12 residues. The germline V and J ends were trimmed by 5 bases and 4 bases, with 9 bases remaining between them. CDR3 loop: CASSRDWYEQYF. CDR3 DNA sequence: TGTGCCAGCAGTAGGGACTGGTACGAGCAGTACTTC.

This clone appeared a few times. Written as DNA, the CDR3 is TGCGCCAGCAGACCCGAGTCCGGGAAAGAGACCCAGTACTTC. Amino acids: CASRPESGKETQYF. This chain joins TRBV5-1 and TRBJ2-5, with D tentatively TRBD2 (5 bases). The V end lost 5 bases, the J end lost 3 bases, and 14 bases lay between the germline ends. Looked up from germline, CDR1 is SGHRS and CDR2 is YFSETQ. This CDR3 contains 14 residues.

This clone was observed a few times. This CDR3 is also generated by other DNA sequences in the sample. The V call is TRBV18, the J call TRBJ2-5, with a possible D match to TRBD1 (6 bases). Germline CDR1 reads KGHSH; CDR2 reads LQKENI. The CDR3 is 12 amino acids. V lost 3 bases to trimming and J lost 5 bases, with 7 bases between them. The DNA of the CDR3 is TGTGCCAGCTCACCCAGGGGTGAGACCCAGTACTTC. It specifies CASSPRGETQYF.